This T cell receptor (beta chain) was captured in a study of blood T cell repertoires in COVID-19. Across the whole study: Some COVID-19 samples were acute and others convalescent; all came from the United States, Italy and Spain.

CDR3 length: 15 amino acids. Germline V gives CDR1 ENHRY, CDR2 SYGVKD. V was shortened by 0 bases and J by 5 bases, with 11 bases between the two germline ends. The authors' processing: Reference gene primers were amplified, and this amplification served to estimate nucleated cell counts. Only in-frame clones appear in the TCRdb table, and some are missing; sequencing was by immunoSEQ multiplex PCR. From that table come the V and J calls and clone size; the DNA was used to work out D and trimming. The sample has 90,000 to 120,000 clones; 75% to 95% are singletons. The V and J genes are TRBV10-3 and TRBJ2-1; weak D call: TRBD2 (6 bases). Sequenced input: peripheral blood. The source of this sequence is a woman in her 30s with acute or convalescent COVID-19. CDR3 sequence: CAISESPSANNEQFF. Written as DNA, the CDR3 is TGTGCCATCAGTGAGTCGCCTAGCGCGAACAATGAGCAGTTCTTC.